The clone carrying this T cell receptor beta chain showed up many times. The record originates from a study of early T cells in non-severe SARS-CoV-2 infection. Study in general: It was bulk RNA from unsorted whole blood that was sequenced, and the chains were unpaired.

TCRdb reprocessed the 5' RACE reads via MiXCR and lists one record per CDR3 protein. The profile shows approximately 81,000 distinct CDR3 sequences, 5% to 7% of them singletons. The sample consisted of whole blood. The receptor was isolated from an adult who was a healthcare worker with PCR-confirmed SARS-CoV-2 infection or an uninfected control (not recorded which).

The CDR3 sequence: CATSDFPCRKQYF. The CDR3 DNA follows: TGTGCCACCAGTGATTTCCCTTGCCGTAAGCAGTACTTC. The chain couples TRBV24-1 to TRBJ2-7; D uncertain. Germline CDR1 KGHDR, CDR2 SFDVKD. This CDR3 is 13 amino acids long. The V end lost 1 base, the J end lost 8 bases, and 11 bases lay between the germline ends.